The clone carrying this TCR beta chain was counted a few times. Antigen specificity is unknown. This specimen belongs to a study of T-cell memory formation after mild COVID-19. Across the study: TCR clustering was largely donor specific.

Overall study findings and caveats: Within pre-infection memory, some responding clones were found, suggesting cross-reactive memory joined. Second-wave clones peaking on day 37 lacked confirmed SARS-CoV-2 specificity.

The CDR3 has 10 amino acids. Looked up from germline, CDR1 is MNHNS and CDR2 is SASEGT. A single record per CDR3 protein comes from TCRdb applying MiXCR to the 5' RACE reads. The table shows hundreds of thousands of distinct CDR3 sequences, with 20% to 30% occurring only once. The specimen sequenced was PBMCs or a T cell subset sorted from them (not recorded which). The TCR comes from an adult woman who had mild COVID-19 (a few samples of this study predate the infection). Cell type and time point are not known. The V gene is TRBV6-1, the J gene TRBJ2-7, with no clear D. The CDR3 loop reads CGTGTYEQYF. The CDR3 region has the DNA TGTGGGACGGGCACCTACGAGCAGTACTTC.